This entry lists 18 T cell receptor beta chains sequenced from one sample in a study of early T cells in non-severe SARS-CoV-2 infection. TCRdb recomputed calls from the 5' RACE reads with MiXCR, one row per CDR3 protein. The repertoire holds fewer than 120,000 distinct CDR3 sequences, with around 12% as singletons. This specimen was whole blood, taken at baseline. These TCRs come from an adult who was a healthcare worker with PCR-confirmed SARS-CoV-2 infection or an uninfected control (not recorded which).

The rearrangement links TRBV11-2 to TRBJ2-1, with a tentative D call TRBD2 (5 bases). This CDR3 contains 15 residues. From germline, CDR1 is SGHAT and CDR2 FQNNGV. The V gene lost 0 bases and the J gene lost 3 bases, with 9 bases spanning the gap. The CDR3 protein is CASSLEPGIYNEQFF. CDR3 in DNA: TGTGCCAGCAGCTTAGAGCCGGGAATCTACAATGAGCAGTTCTTC.

The chain has TRBV5-1 and TRBJ1-1; D remains ambiguous. Trimming shortened V by 0 bases and J by 2 bases, and 5 bases separated the two germline ends. From germline, CDR1 is SGHRS and CDR2 YFSETQ. CDR3 length: 13 amino acids. CDR3 DNA: TGCGCCAGCAGCTTGGAGACTAACACTGAAGCTTTCTTT. This sequence encodes CASSLETNTEAFF.

This clonotype has only a few counts. The J gene is TRBJ2-7, the V gene TRBV27; 8 nucleotides line up with TRBD2. The CDR3 is 14 residues long. V lost 2 bases and J lost 2; bases outside the gene matches: 2. CDR1 and CDR2 from the germline V gene are MNHEY and SMNVEV (reference sequence). Here the CDR3 reads CASSLLAGAYEQYF. In DNA, the CDR3 is TGTGCCAGCAGTTTACTAGCGGGCGCCTACGAGCAGTACTTC.

The table lists this clonotype with a few counts. The rearrangement uses TRBV25-1 and TRBJ2-1, with D perhaps TRBD1 (5 bases). The V end lost 7 bases, the J end lost 1 base, and 14 bases lay between the germline ends. The germline V gene encodes CDR1 MGHDK and CDR2 SYGVNS. The CDR3 spans 15 residues. The CDR3 nucleotides are TGTGCCAGCACCCGCGTGGGGCAGTCCTACAATGAGCAGTTCTTC. The encoded protein is CASTRVGQSYNEQFF.

This clonotype was recorded a few times. J is TRBJ2-3 and V is TRBV12-3 or TRBV12-4; 11 nucleotides line up with TRBD2. With 3 bases clipped from V and 2 bases from J, the junction kept 7 bases outside the gene matches. The CDR3 is 17 amino acids. The DNA of the CDR3 is TGTGCCAGCAGTTTCGGCTCGACTAGCGGGGCCACAGATACGCAGTATTTT. This translates into CASSFGSTSGATDTQYF.

The gene calls are TRBV7-9 and TRBJ2-1; 7 bases agree with TRBD2. The CDR3 consists of 12 residues. V was clipped by 11 bases and J by 7 bases; unmatched bases: 8. Germline V lookup: CDR1 SEHNR, CDR2 FQNEAQ (reference sequence). The CDR3 loop is CAPFGGVNEQFF. In DNA, the CDR3 is TGTGCCCCGTTTGGGGGGGTTAATGAGCAGTTCTTC.

CDR3 in amino acids: CSVPGPAGEQYF. In DNA, the CDR3 is TGCAGCGTCCCCGGGCCGGCGGGAGAGCAGTACTTC. The chain couples TRBV29-1 to TRBJ2-7, with D perhaps matching TRBD2 (6 bases). This CDR3 comprises 12 residues. V lost 6 bases and J 7 bases, leaving 16 bases between the germline ends. Per germline, CDR1 SQVTM and CDR2 ANQGSEA.

This clonotype showed up just a few times. The rearrangement uses TRBV12-3 or TRBV12-4 and TRBJ1-2, with 12 bases fitting TRBD1. The CDR3 is 13 residues long. V lost 8 bases to trimming and J lost 6 bases; unmatched junction nucleotides: 4. CDR3 in amino acids: CASGTGGEDGYTF. Here the CDR3 DNA reads TGTGCCAGCGGGACAGGGGGCGAAGATGGCTACACCTTC.

This clonotype was seen more than once but under ten times. The chain links TRBV19 to TRBJ1-2, with D uncertain. The V end was cut by 7 bases, the J end by 4 bases, with 19 bases between. This CDR3 region has 15 residues. Germline V gene data show CDR1 as LNHDA and CDR2 as SQIVND (reference sequence). As DNA, the CDR3 is TGTGCCAGTAATCCAAACGTTGGTGATTTCTATGGCTACACCTTC. Protein product: CASNPNVGDFYGYTF.

This chain links TRBV7-2 with TRBJ2-3; 7 nucleotides agree with TRBD2. The CDR3 sequence is 15 residues long. V gave up 5 bases and J gave up 0 bases; unmatched junction bases: 5. The germline gives CDR1 SGHTA, CDR2 FQGNSA. The CDR3 DNA is TGTGCCAGCAGCCCCTGGGGGGGAAGCACAGATACGCAGTATTTT. This translates into CASSPWGGSTDTQYF.

Only a few counts were recorded for this clonotype. The chain couples TRBV7-2 to TRBJ1-4, with D possibly being TRBD1 (6 bases). V gave up 0 bases and J gave up 4 bases, with 12 bases separating them. The CDR3 consists of 16 residues. Germline lookup yields CDR1 SGHTA and CDR2 FQGNSA. The CDR3 reads CASSLARDMLNEKLFF. As DNA, the CDR3 is TGTGCCAGCAGCTTAGCGCGGGACATGCTTAATGAAAAACTGTTTTTT.

The chain links TRBV29-1 to TRBJ1-1, with TRBD1 matching 12 bases. The V and J ends lost 7 bases and 5 bases, in that order; junction bases with no gene match: 5. Germline-derived CDR1 and CDR2 are SQVTM and ANQGSEA. The CDR3 is made up of 13 amino acids. CDR3 in amino acids: CSGGQGAETEAFF. The CDR3 DNA sequence: TGCAGCGGGGGACAGGGGGCTGAGACTGAAGCTTTCTTT.

V and J are TRBV7-9 and TRBJ2-7; D might be TRBD2 (6 bases). CDR3 size: 14 residues. Trimming took off 5 bases at V and 5 bases at J, with 16 bases between the two ends. Germline lookup yields CDR1 SEHNR and CDR2 FQNEAQ (reference sequence). The CDR3 protein is CASSPGGFGNEQYF. Here the CDR3 DNA reads TGTGCCAGCAGCCCCGGAGGGTTCGGGAACGAGCAGTACTTC.

There are a few counts of this clonotype. J is TRBJ2-7 and V is TRBV6-5, with 9 positions matching TRBD1. Germline loops: CDR1 MNHEY, CDR2 SVGAGI. The CDR3 runs 14 residues. V lost 6 bases and J lost 3; bases outside the gene matches: 6. The CDR3 here is CASRKRQGGYEQYF. The CDR3 nucleotides are TGTGCCAGCAGGAAGAGACAGGGGGGCTACGAGCAGTACTTC.

As concerns this clonotype: A much larger clone is a single base away; this may be a read error. This chain uses TRBV7-2 with TRBJ1-6; D uncertain. There are 15 residues in the CDR3. CDR1 is SGHTA and CDR2 is FQGNSA in the germline V gene. The CDR3 DNA follows: TGTGCCAGCAGCCCACAAGGCTCCTATAATTCACCCCTCCAATTT. This codes for CASSPQGSYNSPLQF.

The rearrangement joins TRBV27 to TRBJ1-5, with D maybe TRBD1 (6 bases). Trimming pared 9 bases from V and 4 bases from J, leaving 28 bases between. Germline loops: CDR1 MNHEY, CDR2 SMNVEV (reference sequence). This CDR3 is 18 amino acids long. DNA for the CDR3: TGTGCCAGAAGTGGAGGAAAGACAGGATCGGGCGAAAATCAGCCCCAGCATTTT. Translation gives CARSGGKTGSGENQPQHF.

The sample holds a few counts of this clonotype. The rearrangement links TRBV20-1 to TRBJ2-1; TRBD1 matches 7 bases. Germline CDR1 and CDR2: DFQATT and SNEGSKA (reference sequence). The trim removed 5 bases at V and 3 bases at J, leaving 10 bases unmatched. The CDR3 runs to 15 residues. CDR3 sequence: CSALPGGQYYNEQFF. The CDR3 coding sequence is TGCAGTGCTCTCCCAGGGGGACAGTACTACAATGAGCAGTTCTTC.

The J gene is TRBJ2-3, the V gene TRBV5-1; D not resolved. CDR3 size: 15 residues. The germline CDR1 and CDR2 sequences are SGHRS and YFSETQ. The V and J ends lost 3 bases and 1 base respectively, with 12 bases between them. The CDR3: CASSSQGPGTDTQYF. CDR3 nucleotides: TGCGCCAGCAGCTCTCAAGGCCCGGGCACAGATACGCAGTATTTT.